These 26 T cell receptor beta chains share one sample of origin, sequenced in a study of T cell responses to AZD1222 COVID-19 vaccine. Data came from immunoSEQ multiplex PCR; TCRdb stores just in-frame clones and leaves some out. The table has over 100,000 clones, 70% to 90% seen once. The sample consisted of peripheral blood, taken on day 0 of AZD1222 vaccination. Receptors originate from an adult in good health.

The rearrangement links TRBV28 to TRBJ1-1; tentative D call: TRBD1 (6 bases). Germline V lookup: CDR1 MDHEN, CDR2 SYDVKM. The V and J ends lost 8 bases and 3 bases respectively, with 16 bases between them. The CDR3 contains 14 residues. CDR3 nucleotides: TGTGCCAGCCATAGGGGGGTAATTGACACTGAAGCTTTCTTT. This codes for CASHRGVIDTEAFF. The entire variable domain, with the rest obtained from reference TRBV28 and TRBJ1-1, is as follows: DVKVTQSSRYLVKRTGEKVFLECVQDMDHENMFWYRQDPGLGLRLIYFSYDVKMKEKGDIPEGYSVSREKKERFSLILESASTNQTSMYLCASHRGVIDTEAFFGQGTRLTVV.

CDR3 amino acids: CASSSIGTALAGGPTGELFF. The CDR3 coding sequence is TGTGCCAGCAGCTCTATCGGGACAGCTCTAGCGGGGGGGCCCACCGGGGAGCTGTTTTTT. This rearrangement joins TRBV13 to TRBJ2-2; 12 bases match TRBD2. This CDR3 is 20 amino acids long. Germline trimming cut 4 bases from V and 4 bases from J; bases unmatched to any gene: 16. CDR1 is PRHDT, CDR2 FYEKMQ, per germline (reference sequence).

This chain links TRBV27 with TRBJ1-2; TRBD1 might be the D (5 bases). Trimming removed 6 bases at V and 8 bases at J, with 13 bases between. This CDR3 region has 12 residues. CDR1 and CDR2 (germline): MNHEY, SMNVEV (reference sequence). The CDR3 protein is CASSHSRGGYTF. The CDR3 DNA reads as TGTGCCAGCAGCCACTCGCGGGGGGGCTACACCTTC.

The chain carries TRBV6-5 and TRBJ2-7; perhaps D is TRBD1 or TRBD2 (6 bases each). The CDR3 is 14 residues long. V was cut by 5 bases and J by 2 bases, with 13 bases left in between. Germline V gene lookup returns CDR1 MNHEY and CDR2 SVGAGI. CDR3 sequence (DNA): TGTGCCAGCAGTCTCGTGGGGGGCCCCTACGAGCAGTACTTC. It is translated as CASSLVGGPYEQYF.

The rearrangement joins TRBV7-2 to TRBJ2-7; D gene ambiguous. This CDR3 has 16 amino acids. V lost 4 bases, J lost 2 bases, and 18 bases lay in between. Germline V lookup: CDR1 SGHTA, CDR2 FQGNSA. For the CDR3, the DNA is TGTGCCAGCAGCTCCCAAACCTTGACGGCCACCTACGAGCAGTACTTC. Protein: CASSSQTLTATYEQYF. Together with reference TRBV7-2 and TRBJ2-7, the CDR3 gives the full variable domain: GAGVSQSPSNKVTEKGKDVELRCDPISGHTALYWYRQSLGQGLEFLIYFQGNSAPDKSGLPSDRFSAERTGGSVSTLTIQRTQQEDSAVYLCASSSQTLTATYEQYFGPGTRLTVT.

The rearrangement links TRBV10-2 to TRBJ1-2; possible D gene TRBD1, 6 bases. The germline V gene encodes CDR1 WSHSY and CDR2 SAAADI. The CDR3 spans 15 residues. V was pared by 0 bases and J by 7 bases, with 15 bases between. Written as DNA, the CDR3 is TGCGCCAGCAGTGAGTCGACTCGCAGGGGTAGTGGCTACACCTTC. It encodes CASSESTRRGSGYTF.

The chain has TRBV15 and TRBJ2-7, with 10 nucleotides matching TRBD1. The germline V gene encodes CDR1 LNHNV and CDR2 YYDKDF (reference sequence). The CDR3 covers 15 residues. V shed 1 base, J shed 4 bases, and the junction held 4 bases outside the gene matches. The CDR3 protein is CATSRGQGAKYEQYF. CDR3 nucleotide sequence: TGTGCCACCAGCAGAGGACAGGGGGCGAAATACGAGCAGTACTTC.

This chain joins TRBV10-1 and TRBJ2-3, with D perhaps TRBD1 or TRBD2 (5 bases each). The CDR3 runs 17 residues. Trimming shortened V by 0 bases and J by 1 base, and 14 bases separated the two germline ends. Looked up from germline, CDR1 is WNHNN and CDR2 is SYGVQD (reference sequence). The CDR3 DNA sequence: TGCGCCAGCAGTGAGTCGTGGGGTGTGGGGGGCACAGATACGCAGTATTTT. The encoded protein is CASSESWGVGGTDTQYF.

The chain has TRBV10-1 and TRBJ1-1; perhaps TRBD1 as D (6 bases). Germline CDR1 and CDR2: WNHNN and SYGVQD (reference sequence). The CDR3 loop spans 19 amino acids. V lost 2 bases, J lost 4 bases, and 26 bases lay in between. In DNA, the CDR3 is TGCGCCAGCAGTGAGGGGTACAGGACGCGGGGGGCTGGGTTCACTGAAGCTTTCTTT. Translated, it gives CASSEGYRTRGAGFTEAFF.

V usage is TRBV7-3 and J usage is TRBJ1-2; TRBD1 might be the D (5 bases). Germline V gene lookup returns CDR1 SGHTA and CDR2 FQGTGA. There are 16 residues in the CDR3. Trimming cost V 4 bases and J 4 bases, with 19 bases left between them. CDR3 coding DNA: TGTGCCAGCAGCTCCCGGTCTAGGGGCGAAGGCTATGGCTACACCTTC. Translating it yields CASSSRSRGEGYGYTF.

The chain combines TRBV27 with TRBJ1-2; a weak D match, TRBD1 (6 bases). Trimming cost V 2 bases and J 8 bases, with 12 bases left between them. Germline V lookup: CDR1 MNHEY, CDR2 SMNVEV (reference sequence). The CDR3 totals 13 residues. This chain's CDR3 is CASSLRDNEGYTF. CDR3 nucleotide sequence: TGTGCCAGCAGTTTAAGGGACAATGAAGGCTACACCTTC.

This clone appeared a single time. This rearrangement joins TRBV7-6 to TRBJ2-5; D remains unclear. Per germline, CDR1 SGHVS and CDR2 FNYEAQ. V lost 2 bases and J lost 4, with 8 bases in between. The CDR3 has 13 amino acids. The DNA of the CDR3 is TGTGCCAGCAGCTTATTAATCCCAGAGACCCAGTACTTC. Translated: CASSLLIPETQYF.

The chain combines TRBV10-3 with TRBJ1-5; 7 nucleotides agree with TRBD1. With 2 bases clipped from V and 2 bases from J, the junction kept 6 bases outside the gene matches. Germline V CDR1 and CDR2: ENHRY, SYGVKD. CDR3 size: 16 residues. As DNA, the CDR3 is TGTGCCATCAGTGAGGGAGTAACAGGGGGCAATCAGCCCCAGCATTTT. Protein sequence: CAISEGVTGGNQPQHF.

The V and J genes are TRBV7-9 and TRBJ1-4; D is unclear. This CDR3 region has 13 residues. Deletions cut 1 base from V and 8 bases from J, with 8 bases between. Germline CDR1 is SEHNR and CDR2 is FQNEAQ (reference sequence). CDR3 in amino acids: CASSLVLGEKLFF. The CDR3 DNA reads TGTGCCAGCAGCTTAGTTCTGGGGGAAAAACTGTTTTTT.

The chain recombines TRBV3-1 (or the pseudogene TRBV3-2) with TRBJ1-3; 7 nucleotides agree with TRBD1. V lost 3 bases and J lost 0; bases outside the gene matches: 5. Germline CDR1 LGHDT, CDR2 YNNKEL (reference sequence). The CDR3 totals 16 residues. As DNA, the CDR3 is TGTGCCAGCAGCCATTTACAGGGGAACTCTGGAAACACCATATATTTT. This sequence encodes CASSHLQGNSGNTIYF.

The chain links TRBV27 to TRBJ1-2; TRBD1 matches 12 bases. The CDR3 is 14 residues long. Germline CDR1 and CDR2: MNHEY and SMNVEV (reference sequence). The junction had 3 bases not matched to a gene; V was cut back by 2 bases and J by 8 bases. Here the CDR3 DNA reads TGTGCCAGCAGTTTAGGGACAGGGGGCGAGGGCTACACCTTC. The encoded protein is CASSLGTGGEGYTF.

This chain joins TRBV6-5 and TRBJ2-1, with D possibly being TRBD2 (5 bases). V was pared by 10 bases and J by 6 bases, with 16 bases between. CDR1 MNHEY and CDR2 SVGAGI come from the germline V gene. The CDR3 has 13 residues. The CDR3 DNA is TGTGCCATTACTAGTGGGCCTAGCAATGAGCAGTTCTTC. Its protein is CAITSGPSNEQFF.

This clone was recorded once. The sample has other DNA sequences that encode this CDR3 too. The chain links TRBV19 to TRBJ1-5, with D unresolved. The CDR3 length is 13 residues. V lost 3 bases to trimming and J lost 1 base, with 4 bases between them. CDR1 is LNHDA and CDR2 is SQIVND in the germline V gene (reference sequence). CDR3 nucleotide sequence: TGTGCCAGTAGTATGGGAAGCAATCAGCCCCAGCATTTT. It yields the protein CASSMGSNQPQHF.

The J gene is TRBJ1-2, the V gene TRBV29-1, with D perhaps TRBD1 (5 bases). The germline V gene encodes CDR1 SQVTM and CDR2 ANQGSEA. Trimming pared 5 bases from V and 4 bases from J, leaving 14 bases between. The CDR3 runs 13 residues. The CDR3, as DNA: TGCAGCGTTTTGCCCGGGGGAGCCTATGGCTACACCTTC. Amino acid sequence: CSVLPGGAYGYTF.

The chain is built from TRBV15 and TRBJ1-5; 7 bases agree with TRBD1. Losses at the gene ends were 3 bases for V and 3 bases for J; bases not matched to a gene: 2. Looked up from germline, CDR1 is LNHNV and CDR2 is YYDKDF (reference sequence). The CDR3 length is 14 residues. The CDR3 DNA follows: TGTGCCACCAGCAGGACAGGGACCAATCAGCCCCAGCATTTT. Protein product: CATSRTGTNQPQHF.

This rearrangement joins TRBV27 to TRBJ1-2; D is possibly TRBD1 (6 bases). Germline V lookup: CDR1 MNHEY, CDR2 SMNVEV (reference sequence). This CDR3 contains 13 residues. Trimming cost V 2 bases and J 8 bases, with 12 bases left between them. The DNA of the CDR3 is TGTGCCAGCAGTTTAGGACAGTCCCTGGGCTACACCTTC. This translates into CASSLGQSLGYTF.

This rearrangement joins TRBV19 to TRBJ1-6; the match to TRBD1 covers 7 bases. The CDR3 is 16 amino acids. Germline assignment: CDR1 LNHDA and CDR2 SQIVND (reference sequence). The V gene end was trimmed by 5 bases and the J gene end by 10 bases; junction bases not matched to a gene: 14. The CDR3 reads CASSGLPGQVKSPLHF. The CDR3 nucleotides are TGTGCCAGTAGTGGCTTACCAGGACAGGTCAAGTCACCCCTCCACTTT. Using reference TRBV19 and TRBJ1-6 for the parts outside the CDR3, the full variable domain is DGGITQSPKYLFRKEGQNVTLSCEQNLNHDAMYWYRQDPGQGLRLIYYSQIVNDFQKGDIAEGYSVSREKKESFPLTVTSAQKNPTAFYLCASSGLPGQVKSPLHFGNGTRLTVT.

CDR3 DNA sequence: TGTGCCAGCAGCTTGGCCAGGGAACGGATGAACACTGAAGCTTTCTTT. Its translation: CASSLARERMNTEAFF. This chain joins TRBV5-4 and TRBJ1-1, with D maybe TRBD1 (5 bases). The CDR3 sequence is 16 residues long. With 0 bases removed from V and 0 bases from J, the gap between germline ends came to 12 bases. Germline V CDR1 and CDR2: SGHNT, YYREEE (reference sequence).

The J gene is TRBJ1-5, the V gene TRBV19; D gene ambiguous. The V end lost 3 bases, the J end lost 3 bases, and 6 bases lay between the germline ends. From germline, CDR1 is LNHDA and CDR2 SQIVND (reference sequence). The CDR3 has 13 amino acids. The CDR3, as DNA: TGTGCCAGTAGTATTCTAAACAATCAGCCCCAGCATTTT. This sequence encodes CASSILNNQPQHF.

V and J are TRBV24-1 and TRBJ1-2; D not certain. This CDR3 comprises 14 residues. V lost 4 bases and J 0 bases, leaving 8 bases between the germline ends. CDR1 is KGHDR and CDR2 is SFDVKD in the germline V gene. CDR3 sequence reads: CATSDSGANYGYTF. DNA of the CDR3: TGTGCCACCAGTGACTCAGGAGCTAACTATGGCTACACCTTC.

The rearrangement uses TRBV4-1 and TRBJ1-2; D not resolved. Germline lookup yields CDR1 MGHRA and CDR2 YSYEKL. V lost 1 base, J lost 0 bases, and 6 bases lay in between. This CDR3 spans 14 amino acids. The CDR3 region has the DNA TGCGCCAGCAGCCAAGGGGCAGCTAACTATGGCTACACCTTC. This translates into CASSQGAANYGYTF.